The source of this T cell receptor (beta chain) is a study of blood T cells in healthy people across ages. Overall study findings and caveats: Roughly linear age-related decline in beta diversity appeared, significant by age 40.

The ends were cut back, 6 bases at V and 11 bases at J, with 22 bases in the middle. The CDR3 consists of 14 residues. Germline V CDR1 and CDR2: ENHRY, SYGVKD. With respect to this clonotype: As yet, its antigen is unknown.

Then a second PCR, running about 6 to 11 cycles, was carried out with a sample-barcoded 5' primer and a J-beta primer mix. TCRdb analysed the 5' RACE reads with MiXCR anew, one entry per CDR3 protein. The profile shows about 680,000 distinct CDR3 sequences, 45% to 50% of them singletons. The gene calls are TRBV10-3 and TRBJ2-5; a possible D gene is TRBD1 (6 bases). The source is a woman in her fifties or sixties in good health. Sequencing input: blood. The CDR3 DNA reads TGTGCCATCAGGTTAGGACAGCTCCACAATGAGCAGTACTTC. As protein: CAIRLGQLHNEQYF.